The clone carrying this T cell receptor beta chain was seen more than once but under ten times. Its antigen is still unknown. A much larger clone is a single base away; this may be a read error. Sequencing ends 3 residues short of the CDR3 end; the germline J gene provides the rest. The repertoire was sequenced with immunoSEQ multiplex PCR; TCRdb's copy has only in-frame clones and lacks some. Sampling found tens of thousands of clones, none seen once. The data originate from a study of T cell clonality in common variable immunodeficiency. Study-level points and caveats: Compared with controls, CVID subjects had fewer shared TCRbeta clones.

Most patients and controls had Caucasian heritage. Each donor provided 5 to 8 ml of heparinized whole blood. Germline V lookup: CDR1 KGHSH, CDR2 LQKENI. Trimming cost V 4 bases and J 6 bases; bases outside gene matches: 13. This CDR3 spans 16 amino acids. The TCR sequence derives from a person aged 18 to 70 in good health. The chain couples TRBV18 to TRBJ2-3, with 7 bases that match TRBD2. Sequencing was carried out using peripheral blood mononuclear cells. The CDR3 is CASSLSGLAEGDTQYF. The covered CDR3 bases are TGTGCCAGCTCACTATCGGGGCTAGCGGAGGGGGATACG.